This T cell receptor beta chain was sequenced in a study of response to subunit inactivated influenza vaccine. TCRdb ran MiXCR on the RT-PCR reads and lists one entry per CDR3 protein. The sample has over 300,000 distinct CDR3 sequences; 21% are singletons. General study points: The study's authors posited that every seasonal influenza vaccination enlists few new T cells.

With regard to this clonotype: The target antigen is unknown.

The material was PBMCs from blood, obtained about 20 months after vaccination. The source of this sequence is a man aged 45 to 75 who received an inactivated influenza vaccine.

The CDR3 protein is CSAGDRASYEQYF. CDR3 DNA: TGCAGTGCTGGGGACAGGGCTTCCTACGAGCAGTACTTC. V usage is TRBV20-1 and J usage is TRBJ2-7; 9 bases map to TRBD1. This CDR3 contains 13 residues. With 5 bases clipped from V and 1 base from J, the junction kept 3 bases outside the gene matches. In germline, CDR1 is DFQATT, CDR2 SNEGSKA (reference sequence).